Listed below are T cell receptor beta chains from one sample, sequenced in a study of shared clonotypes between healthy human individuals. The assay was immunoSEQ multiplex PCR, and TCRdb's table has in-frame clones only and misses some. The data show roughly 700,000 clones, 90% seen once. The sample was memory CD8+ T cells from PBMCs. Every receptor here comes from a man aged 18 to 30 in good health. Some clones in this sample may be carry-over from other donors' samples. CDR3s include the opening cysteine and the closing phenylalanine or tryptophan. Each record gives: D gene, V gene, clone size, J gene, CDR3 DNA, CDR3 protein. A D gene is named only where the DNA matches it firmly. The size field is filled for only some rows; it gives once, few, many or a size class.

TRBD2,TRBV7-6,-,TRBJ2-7,TGTGCCAGCAGCTTAGATACAGGCGGGACTAGCGGGGCCTCCTACGAGCAGTACTTC,CASSLDTGGTSGASYEQYF
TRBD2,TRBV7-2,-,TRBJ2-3,TGTGCCAGCAGCGTAAGGACTAGCGGGAGAGGCACAGATACGCAGTATTTT,CASSVRTSGRGTDTQYF
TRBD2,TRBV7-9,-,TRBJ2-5,TGTGCCAGCAGCACGCGGACTAGCGGGAGTAGAGAGACCCAGTACTTC,CASSTRTSGSRETQYF
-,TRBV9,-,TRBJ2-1,TGTGCCAGCAGCGTAGTGGGAGGGGGCTTTAACAATGAGCAGTTCTTC,CASSVVGGGFNNEQFF
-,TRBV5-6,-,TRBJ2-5,TGTGCCAGCGCCGGCTGGTTTGGCGGAAGAGGGACCCCTCAGTACTTC,CASAGWFGGRGTPQYF
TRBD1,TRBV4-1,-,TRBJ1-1,TGCGCCAGCAGCCAACACCCGACAGGGAGAACTGAAGCTTTCTTT,CASSQHPTGRTEAFF
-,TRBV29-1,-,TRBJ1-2,TGCAGCGGGGGGACGGGATCCCTTTATGGCTACACCTTC,CSGGTGSLYGYTF
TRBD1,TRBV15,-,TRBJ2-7,TGTGCCACCAGCGGGGACAGGAGCTCCTACGAGCAGTACTTC,CATSGDRSSYEQYF
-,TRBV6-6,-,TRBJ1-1,TGTGCCAGCAGTTACGGGGCAGGGAGCACTGAAGCTTTCTTT,CASSYGAGSTEAFF
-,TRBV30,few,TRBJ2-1,TGTGCCTGGAGTGTAGGGTCTTGGGAGCAGTTCTTC,CAWSVGSWEQFF
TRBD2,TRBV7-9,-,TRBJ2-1,TGTGCCAGCAGCTTAGCGCTGTCAGATACTAGCGGCAATGAGCAGTTCTTC,CASSLALSDTSGNEQFF
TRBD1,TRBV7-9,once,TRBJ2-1,TGTGCCAGCCGATCGGCCGGGACAGGAAGAGAGCAGTTCTTC,CASRSAGTGREQFF
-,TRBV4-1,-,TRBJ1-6,TGCGCCAGCAGCCGCCCCCCAGGGATGAGGAATTCACCCCTCCACTTT,CASSRPPGMRNSPLHF
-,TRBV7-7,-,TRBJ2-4,TGTGCCAGCAGCCCCCCTAGGGTGCGGGACGAGGTAAACATTCAGTACTTC,CASSPPRVRDEVNIQYF